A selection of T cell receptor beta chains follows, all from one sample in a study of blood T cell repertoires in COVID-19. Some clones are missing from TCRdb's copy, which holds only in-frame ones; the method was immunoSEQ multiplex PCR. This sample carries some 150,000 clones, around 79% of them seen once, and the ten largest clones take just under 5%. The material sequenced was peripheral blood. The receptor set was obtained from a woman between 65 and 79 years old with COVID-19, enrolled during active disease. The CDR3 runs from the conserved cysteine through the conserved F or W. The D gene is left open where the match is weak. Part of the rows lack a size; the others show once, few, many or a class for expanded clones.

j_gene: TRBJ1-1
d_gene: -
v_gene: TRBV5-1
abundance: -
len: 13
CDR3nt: TGCGCCAGCGCTATCCCGGGGAACACTGAAGCTTTCTTT
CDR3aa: CASAIPGNTEAFF

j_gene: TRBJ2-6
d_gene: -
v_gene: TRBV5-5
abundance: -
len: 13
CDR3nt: TGTGCCAGCAGGCCTGACAATTACAACGTCCTGACTTTC
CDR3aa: CASRPDNYNVLTF

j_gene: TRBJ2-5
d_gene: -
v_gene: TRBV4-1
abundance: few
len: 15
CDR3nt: TGCGCCAGCAGCCTTGGGGGGGGCCCTCAAGAGACCCAGTACTTC
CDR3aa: CASSLGGGPQETQYF

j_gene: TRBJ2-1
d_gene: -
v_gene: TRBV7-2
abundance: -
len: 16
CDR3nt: TGTGCCAGCAGCTCCGCCTGGGGGGGGGCCGACAATGAGCAGTTCTTC
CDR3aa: CASSSAWGGADNEQFF

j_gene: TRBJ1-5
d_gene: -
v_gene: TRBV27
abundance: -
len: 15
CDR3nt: TGTGCCAGCAGTCCCCCGGGACAAGTTCATCAGCCCCAGCATTTT
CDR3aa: CASSPPGQVHQPQHF

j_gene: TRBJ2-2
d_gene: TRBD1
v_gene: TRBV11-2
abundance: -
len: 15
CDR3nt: TGTGCCAGCAGCTTAGTGCACAGGGGAACCGGGGAGCTGTTTTTT
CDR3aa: CASSLVHRGTGELFF

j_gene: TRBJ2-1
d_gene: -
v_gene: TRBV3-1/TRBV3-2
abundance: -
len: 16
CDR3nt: TGTGCCAGCAGCCACATAGGGGGGGGCCGGTCGTATGAGCAGTTCTTC
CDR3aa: CASSHIGGGRSYEQFF

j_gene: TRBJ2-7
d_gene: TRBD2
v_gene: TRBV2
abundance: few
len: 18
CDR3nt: TGTGCCAGCAGTGAGGGGGGGGACCACCGGGAATGGGGCTACGAGCAGTACTTC
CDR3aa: CASSEGGDHREWGYEQYF

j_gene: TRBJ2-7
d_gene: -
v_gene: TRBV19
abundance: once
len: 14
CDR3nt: TGTGCCAGTAGTACGGTACAGGGAGCCCACGAGCAGTACTTC
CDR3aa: CASSTVQGAHEQYF

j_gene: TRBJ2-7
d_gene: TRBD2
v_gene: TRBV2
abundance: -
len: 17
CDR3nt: TGTGCCAGCAGCCGATTCCTAGCGGGGGGGTCCGGCTACGAGCAGTACTTC
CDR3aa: CASSRFLAGGSGYEQYF

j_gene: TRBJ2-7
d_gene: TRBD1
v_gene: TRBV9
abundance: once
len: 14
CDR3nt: TGTGCCAGCAGCGGTGGGACAGTCGGTTACGAGCAGTACTTC
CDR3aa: CASSGGTVGYEQYF

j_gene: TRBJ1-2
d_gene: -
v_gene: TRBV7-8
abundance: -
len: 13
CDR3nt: TGTGCCAGCAGCCCCCCGGCTAACTATGGCTACACCTTC
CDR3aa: CASSPPANYGYTF

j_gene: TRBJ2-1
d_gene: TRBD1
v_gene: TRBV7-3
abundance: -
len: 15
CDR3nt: TGTGCCAGCAGCCAGGGACAGGGTGCGATGAATGAGCAGTTCTTC
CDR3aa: CASSQGQGAMNEQFF

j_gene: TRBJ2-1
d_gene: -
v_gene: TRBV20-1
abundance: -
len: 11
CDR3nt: TGCAGTGCCTCGCTAGCGTCCCGAAAGTTCTTC
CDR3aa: CSASLASRKFF

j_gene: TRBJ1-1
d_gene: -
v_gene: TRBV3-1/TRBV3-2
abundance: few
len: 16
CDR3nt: TGTGCCAGCAGCCAAGCTTCCGGGGGGCGTAGCAGGGGAGCTTTCTTT
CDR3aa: CASSQASGGRSRGAFF

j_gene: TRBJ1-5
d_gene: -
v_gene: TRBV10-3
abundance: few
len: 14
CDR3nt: TGTGCCATCAGTGATGACAGACGCAATCAGCCCCAGCATTTT
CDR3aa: CAISDDRRNQPQHF

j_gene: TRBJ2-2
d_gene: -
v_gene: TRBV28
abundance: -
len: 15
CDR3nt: TGTGCCAGCAGTGGGTCCCGGGGAAGCACCGGGGAGCTGTTTTTT
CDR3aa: CASSGSRGSTGELFF

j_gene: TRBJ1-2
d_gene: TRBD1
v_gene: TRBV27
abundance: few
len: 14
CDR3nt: TGTGCCACCAAAAGCATGAGGGGGCGTTTGGGCTACACCTTC
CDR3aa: CATKSMRGRLGYTF

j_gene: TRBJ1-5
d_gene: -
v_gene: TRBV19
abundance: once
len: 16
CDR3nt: TGTGCCAGTAGTCTAGGTCAGACTTATAGCAATCAGCCCCAGCATTTT
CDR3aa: CASSLGQTYSNQPQHF

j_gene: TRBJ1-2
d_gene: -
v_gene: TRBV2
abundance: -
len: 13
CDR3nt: TGTGCCAGCTCCCTAGGGGCAGGTGCGGGCTACACCTTC
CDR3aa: CASSLGAGAGYTF

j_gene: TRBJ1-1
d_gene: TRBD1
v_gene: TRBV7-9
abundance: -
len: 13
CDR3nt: TGTGCCAGCAGAGCGCAGGGGGGCACTGAAGCTTTCTTT
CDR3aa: CASRAQGGTEAFF

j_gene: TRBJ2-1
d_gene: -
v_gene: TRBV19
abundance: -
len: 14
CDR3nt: TGTGCCAGTAAGGCAGGTAGCTCCTACAATGAGCAGTTCTTC
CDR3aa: CASKAGSSYNEQFF

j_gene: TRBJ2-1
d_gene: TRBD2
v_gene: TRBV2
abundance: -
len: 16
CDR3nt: TGTGCCAGCAGGGGAGGGGCGCAGGTCTTTGACCATGAGCAGTTCTTC
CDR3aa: CASRGGAQVFDHEQFF

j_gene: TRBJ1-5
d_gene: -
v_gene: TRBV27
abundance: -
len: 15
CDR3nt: TGTGCCAGCAGTTTGTTGGCAGTAAAAAATCAGCCCCAGCATTTT
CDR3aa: CASSLLAVKNQPQHF

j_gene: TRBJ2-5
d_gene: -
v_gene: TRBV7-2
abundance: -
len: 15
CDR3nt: TGTGCCAGCAGCTCGTCCGGGCTTGGAGGGGAGACCCAGTACTTC
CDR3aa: CASSSSGLGGETQYF

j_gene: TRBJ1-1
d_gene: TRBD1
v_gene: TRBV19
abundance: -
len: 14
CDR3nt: TGTGCCAGTCTACCCAGGAGGGACAGTACTGAAGCTTTCTTT
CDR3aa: CASLPRRDSTEAFF

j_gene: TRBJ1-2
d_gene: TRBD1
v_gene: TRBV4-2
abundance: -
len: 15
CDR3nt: TGTGCCAGCAGCCGCGTGTTTGAGGGGGCTGATGGCTACACCTTC
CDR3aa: CASSRVFEGADGYTF

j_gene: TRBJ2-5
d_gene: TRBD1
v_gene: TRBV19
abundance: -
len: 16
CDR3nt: TGTGCCAGTAGTCCTGGACAGGGCGCTTCCCAAGAGACCCAGTACTTC
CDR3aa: CASSPGQGASQETQYF

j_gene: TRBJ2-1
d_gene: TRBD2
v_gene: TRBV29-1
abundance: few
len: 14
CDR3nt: TGCAGCTCGAAGACTAGCGGGGTCAACAATGAGCAGTTCTTC
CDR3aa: CSSKTSGVNNEQFF

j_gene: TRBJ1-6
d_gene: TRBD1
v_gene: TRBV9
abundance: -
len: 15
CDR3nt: TGTGCCAGCAGTCTCGACAGTCGGACAGGATCACCCCTCCACTTT
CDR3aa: CASSLDSRTGSPLHF

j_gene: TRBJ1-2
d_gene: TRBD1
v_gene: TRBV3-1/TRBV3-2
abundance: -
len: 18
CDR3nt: TGTGCCAGCAGCCAAACTTCCCAGACAGGGACGTCTGCCTATGGCTACACCTTC
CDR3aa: CASSQTSQTGTSAYGYTF

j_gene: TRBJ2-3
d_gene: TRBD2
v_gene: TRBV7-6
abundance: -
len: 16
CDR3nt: TGTGCCAGCAGCCCCCTGGGTGGCGGGGGAACAGATACGCAGTATTTT
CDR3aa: CASSPLGGGGTDTQYF

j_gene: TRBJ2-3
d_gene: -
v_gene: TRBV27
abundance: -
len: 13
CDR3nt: TGTGCCAGCAGTTTGAGTAGCACAGATACGCAGTATTTT
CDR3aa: CASSLSSTDTQYF

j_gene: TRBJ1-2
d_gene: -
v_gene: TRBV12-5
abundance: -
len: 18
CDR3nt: TGTGCTAGTGGTTCGACCCCCCACGGGGGTGCCATTTTCTATGGCTACACCTTC
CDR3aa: CASGSTPHGGAIFYGYTF

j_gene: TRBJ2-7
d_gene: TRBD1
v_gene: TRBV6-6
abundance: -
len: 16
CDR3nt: TGTGCCAGCAGTTACTTCGCGACAGGGGGGTATAGTGAGCAGTACTTC
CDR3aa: CASSYFATGGYSEQYF

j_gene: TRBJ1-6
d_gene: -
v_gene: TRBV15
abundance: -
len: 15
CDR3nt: TGTGCCACCAGCAGACCGGGAGGGGGTCATTCACCCCTCCACTTT
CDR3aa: CATSRPGGGHSPLHF

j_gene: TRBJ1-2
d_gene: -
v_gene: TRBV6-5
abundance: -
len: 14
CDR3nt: TGTGCCAGCAGTTATAGGGGGGGGGCTGGCGGCTACACCTTC
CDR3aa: CASSYRGGAGGYTF